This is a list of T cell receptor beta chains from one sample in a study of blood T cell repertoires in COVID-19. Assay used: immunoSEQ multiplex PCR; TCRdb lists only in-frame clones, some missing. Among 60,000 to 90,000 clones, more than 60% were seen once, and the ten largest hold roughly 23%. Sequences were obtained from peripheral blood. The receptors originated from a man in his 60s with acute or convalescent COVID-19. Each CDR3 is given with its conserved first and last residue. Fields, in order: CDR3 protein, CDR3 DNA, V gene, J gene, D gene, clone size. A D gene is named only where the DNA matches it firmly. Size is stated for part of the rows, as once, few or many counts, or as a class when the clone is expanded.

CASSLNSGQETQYF,TGTGCCAGCAGCCTAAATAGCGGTCAAGAGACCCAGTACTTC,TRBV3-1/TRBV3-2,TRBJ2-5,-,-
CASSPLWSGLAKNIQYF,TGTGCCAGCAGCCCCCTTTGGAGCGGTCTAGCCAAAAACATTCAGTACTTC,TRBV11-2,TRBJ2-4,-,-
CAWGQGNNQPQHF,TGTGCCTGGGGACAGGGGAACAATCAGCCCCAGCATTTT,TRBV30,TRBJ1-5,TRBD1,-
CASSVVSSGRAGANVLTF,TGTGCCAGCAGCGTAGTGAGTTCTGGGAGGGCTGGGGCCAACGTCCTGACTTTC,TRBV9,TRBJ2-6,TRBD2,-
CSAPVQETQYF,TGCAGTGCCCCGGTCCAAGAGACCCAGTACTTC,TRBV20-1,TRBJ2-5,-,-
CASSELAGNTGELFF,TGTGCCAGCTCAGAACTAGCGGGGAACACCGGGGAGCTGTTTTTT,TRBV14,TRBJ2-2,TRBD2,-
CAWSVRLDTQYF,TGTGCCTGGAGTGTCCGGTTAGATACGCAGTATTTT,TRBV30,TRBJ2-3,-,-
CASSPWVAGPQEQFF,TGTGCCAGCAGTCCCTGGGTAGCGGGGCCTCAGGAGCAGTTCTTC,TRBV2,TRBJ2-1,TRBD2,-
CASRHDRASQPQHF,TGTGCCAGCAGACACGACAGGGCGAGTCAGCCCCAGCATTTT,TRBV6-6,TRBJ1-5,TRBD1,few
CASSQGRTSGTGETQYF,TGTGCCAGCAGCCAAGGCAGGACTAGCGGGACGGGGGAGACCCAGTACTTC,TRBV3-1/TRBV3-2,TRBJ2-5,TRBD2,-
CASSLEGLGDNQPQHF,TGTGCCAGCAGCTTAGAGGGGCTTGGGGACAATCAGCCCCAGCATTTT,TRBV7-4,TRBJ1-5,-,-
CASRDRAGTDNQPQHF,TGTGCCAGTAGAGATAGAGCCGGGACAGACAATCAGCCCCAGCATTTT,TRBV19,TRBJ1-5,TRBD1,-
CAISPSGRDTGELFF,TGTGCCATCAGTCCTAGCGGGAGGGACACCGGGGAGCTGTTTTTT,TRBV10-3,TRBJ2-2,TRBD2,-
CATSTLAGERETQYF,TGTGCCACCAGCACCTTAGCGGGGGAGAGGGAGACCCAGTACTTC,TRBV15,TRBJ2-5,TRBD2,-
CAITGESNYGYTF,TGTGCCATCACGGGGGAGTCGAACTATGGCTACACCTTC,TRBV10-3,TRBJ1-2,-,-
CASSRSSVRDTQYF,TGCGCCAGCAGCCGTAGTAGCGTCAGAGATACGCAGTATTTT,TRBV5-1,TRBJ2-3,-,-
CASSLGQGVYGYTF,TGTGCCAGCAGCCTTGGACAGGGGGTCTATGGCTACACCTTC,TRBV5-4,TRBJ1-2,TRBD1,-
CASSEQGATEAFF,TGTGCCAGCAGTGAGCAGGGGGCCACTGAAGCTTTCTTT,TRBV25-1,TRBJ1-1,TRBD1,-
CASSLGDRGRETQYF,TGTGCCAGCAGCTTGGGGGACAGGGGGCGAGAGACCCAGTACTTC,TRBV5-5,TRBJ2-5,TRBD1,many
CASSTQGGGEAFF,TGTGCCAGCAGCACCCAAGGGGGGGGTGAAGCTTTCTTT,TRBV9,TRBJ1-1,-,-
CSASLIQGTSNYGYTF,TGCAGTGCTAGTTTAATACAGGGGACCTCTAACTATGGCTACACCTTC,TRBV20-1,TRBJ1-2,TRBD1,once
CASSVLSGGAYNEQFF,TGTGCCAGCAGCGTACTTAGCGGAGGAGCCTACAATGAGCAGTTCTTC,TRBV9,TRBJ2-1,-,many
CATSDYERDGYTF,TGTGCCACCAGTGACTACGAGAGGGATGGCTACACCTTC,TRBV24-1,TRBJ1-2,-,-
CASSLAGSREGQPQHF,TGTGCCAGCAGCTTAGCCGGGAGCAGGGAAGGACAGCCCCAGCATTTT,TRBV7-8,TRBJ1-5,-,-
CASSFEGGQGYEQFF,TGTGCCAGCAGCTTTGAGGGGGGACAGGGGTATGAGCAGTTCTTC,TRBV7-6,TRBJ2-1,TRBD1,once
CASSHRQGEKDTQYF,TGTGCCAGCAGCCATCGACAGGGTGAGAAAGATACGCAGTATTTT,TRBV7-6,TRBJ2-3,TRBD1,-
CASSLSLVENTIYF,TGCGCCAGCAGCTTGTCTCTGGTAGAAAACACCATATATTTT,TRBV5-1,TRBJ1-3,-,-